This T cell receptor (beta chain) was obtained from a study of OX40 agonist ivuxolimab in advanced cancers. The study's findings and limits: Compared with others, partial responders at 0.1-3.0 mg/kg displayed clonal expansion among the lowest.

TCRdb's table, derived via immunoSEQ multiplex PCR, lists solely in-frame clones and lacks some. The sample carries some 80,000 clones, approximately 89% recorded once. About this clone itself: Its antigen is not known.

The V gene lost 5 bases and the J gene lost 3 bases, with 15 bases spanning the gap. This CDR3 region has 15 residues. Looked up from germline, CDR1 is SGHNT and CDR2 is YENEEA. The J gene is TRBJ2-3, the V gene TRBV11-3; the D gene is possibly TRBD1 (5 bases). The TCR was taken from an adult with an advanced solid tumor such as melanoma, head and neck, liver or kidney cancer. The sequences come from CD4+ or CD8+ T cells sorted from blood, collected in a trial of the OX40 agonist ivuxolimab. The CDR3 loop reads CASSRKGLLTDTQYF. The CDR3 DNA reads TGTGCCAGCAGCCGCAAGGGGCTCCTGACAGATACGCAGTATTTT.